Sequencing of this TCR beta chain was carried out in a study of cytomegalovirus exposure and HLA in healthy donors (dated by TCRdb to about 2017). At the level of the whole study: According to an earlier analysis of 587 of the donors, about 179 million T cells yielded 117 million unique TCR beta sequences and approximately 300 Gb of sequence data. An early release covering about 600 HLA-typed donors comprised about 320 gigabases of sequencing data and around 85 million unique TCR sequences. Among the approximately 400 genotyped donors, about 85% belonged to the genetic ancestry cluster associated with self-reported Caucasian donors. The study aimed to test whether signatures of past pathogen exposure could be identified by cataloging public T cell receptors. Using immunosequencing, the study profiled T cell repertoires from around 670 subjects and related those repertoires to cytomegalovirus serostatus. In addition to the first cohort of 500 to 850 subjects, a separate validation cohort of over 90 different subjects was used. High-throughput TCR immunosequencing, statistical association of individual TCRs with disease status, and machine learning were combined to predict cytomegalovirus infection status. In a later analysis, previously published TCR beta repertoires from roughly 710 donors were re-analyzed and high-resolution HLA genotyping was added so that TCR occurrence patterns could be studied. Rather than drawing on any new phenotypic data, the later analysis identified candidate immune exposures from TCR beta sequences and the way those sequences occurred across donors. In an earlier analysis of more than 550 of the donors, high-throughput TCR beta sequencing was used to judge whether each TCR beta V gene segment behaved as functional or pseudogenic. Alongside the repertoire data, information on donor age, sex, ethnicity and CMV serostatus was compiled. In a later genetic analysis, genome-wide SNP genotypes for about 60% of the 666 donors were used, and that subset was treated as a discovery cohort. Every repertoire in the discovery cohort had been generated on one and the same sequencing platform. Both class I and class II loci were covered by HLA typing, at four-digit resolution. Typing coverage differed by locus: A, B, C, DRB1 and DQB1 were typed in about 620-630 donors, DQA1 in 500 to 550, DPA1 in 600 to 610, and DPB1 in about 450. Roughly five DR-DQ haplotypes were handled as single units for association and clustering, since linkage in the cohort was strong. Among around 400 genotyped donors of the cohort, an average of approximately 230,000 unique TCR beta nucleotide sequences were sequenced per donor, roughly a sixth of them non-productive. Study-wide findings and limitations: In the study, about 150 TCR beta chains were listed as associated with cytomegalovirus. Compared with the roughly 670-donor mean, donors in an Asian-associated ancestry cluster had fewer N-insertions in productive TCRs, according to a later genetic analysis. CMV serostatus was the only immune exposure information available for the cohort. Most TCR sequences were observed very rarely across donors, whereas some public TCRs were present in many individuals. Linkage disequilibrium might explain the correlated functional status among segregating V segments, but an unknown experimental factor could not be excluded. A few of the identified cytomegalovirus-associated TCR beta chains were confirmed in vitro to be specific for cytomegalovirus antigens. HLA typing was unavailable for some donors at each locus, so association tests used only the typed subset. In a later analysis, most CMV-associated TCR beta chains were found to appear HLA-restricted, with HLA associations seemingly driven largely by CMV exposure. A further reported finding was that TCR beta sequences accurately predicted the HLA-A and HLA-B alleles for most subjects in the first cohort. In a later analysis, several top co-occurrence clusters were reported to appear linked to parvovirus B19, influenza, CMV and Epstein-Barr virus. Specific HLA alleles were associated with over 15,000 TCR beta sequences at a false discovery rate of 0.05 in a later analysis. A later genetic analysis associated a missense DCLRE1C variant with V-gene and J-gene trimming of TCR beta chains, and an independent cohort replicated the association. Presence/absence analyses assumed roughly uniform sequencing depth across donors, an assumption that may not hold. In an earlier analysis of fewer than 700 of the donors, most TCR beta V segments appeared in productive rearrangements about 87% or about 30% of the time, broadly matching IMGT annotations. According to a later analysis, TCR association rates differed among HLA loci, with DRB1 alleles showing the most associated TCRs and HLA-C alleles showing the fewest. It was suggested by the authors that the approach could potentially be generalized to other disease states and immunological phenotypes. The sequencing pipeline was judged likely to have produced a cluster of highly shared sequence variants as a technical artifact. The classifier was reported to diagnose cytomegalovirus status with high specificity and sensitivity in both the original cohort and the validation cohort. Compared with equally common non-associated chains, HLA-associated TCR beta chains in a later analysis were more clonally expanded and had lower generation probabilities. Only TCR beta chains were sequenced in this cohort, and the absence of alpha or paired-chain data limited detectable features. Because counts were too low, seventeen rarely observed V segments, including chromosome 9 orphons, were excluded from the earlier analysis of some 590 of the donors. Assigning TCR associations to individual alleles was difficult when HLA alleles, especially DR and DQ, strongly co-occurred.

Receptor amplification or capture employed the immunoSEQ multiplex PCR assay. For the multiplex PCR, a mixture combining 60 forward primers for TCR Vbeta segments and 13 reverse primers for TCR Jbeta segments was used. Amplification of the CDR3 region of rearranged TCR beta genes was performed with a multiplex PCR assay on genomic DNA. The amplified TCR beta libraries were sequenced on the Illumina HiSeq System as 87-base-pair reads. The published analysis was carried out like this. A later analysis counted around 72 million unique TCR beta chains across the 670 or so repertoires, and about 10 million of these chains were shared by at least two donors. To remove PCR and sequencing errors, raw reads were error-corrected and collapsed into unique sequences using a nearest-neighbor algorithm that merged closely related sequences. Alignment of CDR3 sequences to IMGT reference sequences was used to assign V, D and J gene segments. For a sequence to be retained, a match of at least six nucleotides to both a V gene segment and a J gene segment was required. Rearrangements were classified as productive when the CDR3 lacked stop codons and remained in frame with V and J, and all other rearrangements were classified as non-productive. Following IMGT convention, CDR3 was defined as the stretch from the second conserved V-encoded cysteine to the conserved J-encoded phenylalanine. The earlier analysis of fewer than 750 of the donors excluded sequences that lacked an unambiguous match to a single V gene segment. In an earlier analysis of roughly 600 of the donors, a V segment was called functional when productive rearrangements were above 56.7%, and segregating when the standard deviation between donors exceeded 5%. A statistical classification framework was built to diagnose cytomegalovirus status from the catalog of TCR beta chain sequences. V and J gene assignment, in a later analysis, came from comparing TCR nucleotide sequences with IMGT/GENE-DB human TR gene sequences. The TCRdist pipeline was used in a later analysis to assign CDR3 sequences and most-parsimonious VDJ recombination scenarios. A later analysis defined each TCR beta chain by its CDR3 amino acid sequence plus V-gene family, and excluded reads lacking a unique V-gene family. In a later analysis, fewer than 600 highly shared, low-generation-probability nucleotide sequences were removed to address suspected cross-contamination and a sequencing artifact. A later analysis calculated a clonal expansion index for each public chain from normalized within-repertoire ranks of inferred template counts. A later analysis computed generation probabilities with a VDJ recombination model fitted to out-of-frame rearrangements, and checked the results against IGoR. In a later analysis, hypergeometric tests were used to score TCR-TCR, TCR-HLA and TCR-CMV co-occurrence, with a repertoire-size bias correction applied to TCR pairs. A later analysis estimated false discovery rates by permuting HLA or CMV assignments 20 times. In a later analysis, co-occurring TCRs were grouped using DBSCAN, with TCRdist sequence similarity added in when clustering inside HLA-allele-positive subsets. Repertoires with fewer than 30,000 or more than 120,000 public chains, plus five repertoires with anomalous nucleotide sharing, were excluded from co-occurrence clustering. TCRdb re-hosts the immuneACCESS table, in-frame sequences only. Its copies lack some clones; in the studies checked, an unresolved V gene accounts for under half of them, and the cause for the rest is not known. V and J calls and clone size are those listed in that table; D and trimming were worked out from the DNA. In all, the sample holds about 200,000 clones, and approximately 86% of those were seen once. The ten largest account for around 1% of the sample.

The cohort consisted of more than 650 healthy bone marrow donors. Cohort members were all nominally healthy when sampled, although unrecorded immune exposures were likely present. The donor was CMV seronegative and was included in the group of several hundred seronegative cohort members. A peripheral blood sample was provided by each donor, and peripheral blood mononuclear cells were used for TCR beta sequencing. Genomic DNA extraction from the blood cell samples was performed with the Qiagen DNeasy Blood Extraction Kit. Notes on this clone: It has no known antigen specificity. Qualities for individual bases were not recorded, and no much larger clone is one base off.

Sequencing was carried out using PBMCs. The clonotype originates from a boy younger than 10 in good health and CMV-seronegative.

The CDR3 has the sequence CASSREETQYF. The nucleotides are TGTGCCAGCAGCCGCGAAGAGACCCAGTACTTC. Recombination joined TRBV14 with TRBJ2-5, with the identity of the D gene unclear. V loses 4 bases, J loses 3 bases, and the germline ends lie 3 bases apart. From a lookup of the germline V gene, CDR1 and CDR2 are SGHDN and FVKESK. Spanning cysteine to phenylalanine, the CDR3 consists of 11 amino acids. The CDR3 DNA has 33 bases and is translated from base 1.